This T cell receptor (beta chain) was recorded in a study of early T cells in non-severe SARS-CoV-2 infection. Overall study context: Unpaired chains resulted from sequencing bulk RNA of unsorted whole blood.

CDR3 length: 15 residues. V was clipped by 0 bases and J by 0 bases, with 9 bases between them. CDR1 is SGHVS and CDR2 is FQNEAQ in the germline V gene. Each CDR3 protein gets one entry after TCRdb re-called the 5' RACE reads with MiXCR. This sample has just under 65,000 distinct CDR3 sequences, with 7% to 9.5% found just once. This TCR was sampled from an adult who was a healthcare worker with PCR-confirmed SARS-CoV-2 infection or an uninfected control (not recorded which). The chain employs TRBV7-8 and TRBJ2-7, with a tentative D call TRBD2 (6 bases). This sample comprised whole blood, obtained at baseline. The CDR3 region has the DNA TGTGCCAGCAGCTTAGCGCGGGATCACTCCTACGAGCAGTACTTC. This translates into CASSLARDHSYEQYF.